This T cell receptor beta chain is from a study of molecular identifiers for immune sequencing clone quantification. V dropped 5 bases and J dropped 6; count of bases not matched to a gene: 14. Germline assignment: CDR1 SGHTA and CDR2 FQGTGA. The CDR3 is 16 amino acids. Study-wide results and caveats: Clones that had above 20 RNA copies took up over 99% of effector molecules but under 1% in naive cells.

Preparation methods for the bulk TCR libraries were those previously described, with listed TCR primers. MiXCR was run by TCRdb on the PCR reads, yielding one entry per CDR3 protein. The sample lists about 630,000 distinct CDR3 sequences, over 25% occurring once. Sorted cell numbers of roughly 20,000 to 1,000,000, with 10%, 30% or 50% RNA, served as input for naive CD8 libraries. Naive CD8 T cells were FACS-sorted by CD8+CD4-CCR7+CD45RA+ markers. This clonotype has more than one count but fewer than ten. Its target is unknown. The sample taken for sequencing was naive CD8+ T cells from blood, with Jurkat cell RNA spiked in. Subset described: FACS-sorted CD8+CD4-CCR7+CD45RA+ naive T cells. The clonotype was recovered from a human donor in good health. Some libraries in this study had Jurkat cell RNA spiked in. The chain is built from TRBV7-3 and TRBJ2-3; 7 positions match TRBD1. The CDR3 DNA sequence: TGTGCCAGCAGCCCACGAAAAGGGGGCGCAGGGGATACGCAGTATTTT. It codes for CASSPRKGGAGDTQYF.